A selection of T cell receptor beta chains follows, all from one sample in a study of cytomegalovirus exposure and HLA in healthy donors. TCRdb's copy holds only in-frame clones and misses some; the assay was immunoSEQ multiplex PCR. The table includes 80,000 or so clones, about a tenth detected once. Sequenced sample: PBMCs. The receptors stem from a man between 60 and 75 years old in good health and CMV-seropositive. Both conserved end residues are part of each CDR3. The order of the fields is CDR3 length, D gene, V gene, clone size, J gene, CDR3 DNA, CDR3 protein. D genes are given only for firm matches. Part of the rows lack a size; the others show once, few, many or a class for expanded clones.

length: 11
D: NA
V: TRBV2
size: NA
J: TRBJ2-7
DNA: TGTGCCAGCAGTGAACCAGACGAGCAGTACTTC
CDR3: CASSEPDEQYF

length: 13
D: NA
V: TRBV6-6
size: NA
J: TRBJ1-5
DNA: TGTGCCAGCAGTTACGAGATAAATCAGCCCCAGCATTTT
CDR3: CASSYEINQPQHF

length: 12
D: NA
V: TRBV10-3
size: few
J: TRBJ2-7
DNA: TGTGCCATCACCGAGCCGGGCTACGAGCAGTACTTC
CDR3: CAITEPGYEQYF

length: 13
D: NA
V: TRBV6-1
size: NA
J: TRBJ1-1
DNA: TGTGCCAGCATCGTACACCCGAACACTGAAGCTTTCTTT
CDR3: CASIVHPNTEAFF

length: 16
D: TRBD1
V: TRBV15
size: NA
J: TRBJ2-1
DNA: TGTGCCACCAGCAGAGACGACAGGGGGACGTACAATGAGCAGTTCTTC
CDR3: CATSRDDRGTYNEQFF

length: 11
D: NA
V: TRBV11-2
size: few
J: TRBJ2-1
DNA: TGTGCCAGCAGCACTATTAGCACGCAGTTCTTC
CDR3: CASSTISTQFF

length: 16
D: TRBD2
V: TRBV9
size: NA
J: TRBJ2-3
DNA: TGTGCCAGCAGCGGGGGACTAGCGGGAGGAGTAGATACGCAGTATTTT
CDR3: CASSGGLAGGVDTQYF

length: 14
D: NA
V: TRBV7-2
size: NA
J: TRBJ1-2
DNA: TGTGCCAGTCAAGTCGGTTCATGGGGCGGTGGCTACACCTTC
CDR3: CASQVGSWGGGYTF

length: 11
D: NA
V: TRBV28
size: NA
J: TRBJ1-4
DNA: TGTGCCATCCGGGGTAATGAAAAACTGTTTTTT
CDR3: CAIRGNEKLFF

length: 15
D: NA
V: TRBV28
size: NA
J: TRBJ2-7
DNA: TGTGCCAGCAAACTCCTCCCCGGGAGCTCCTACGAGCAGTACTTC
CDR3: CASKLLPGSSYEQYF

length: 16
D: NA
V: TRBV5-1
size: few
J: TRBJ2-1
DNA: TGCGCCAGCAGCTTGTTAGGGGGGAGGGCCTCCGATGAGCAGTTCTTC
CDR3: CASSLLGGRASDEQFF

length: 13
D: NA
V: TRBV9
size: NA
J: TRBJ2-5
DNA: TGTGCCAGCAGCTCGGCCGGGCAAGAGACCCAGTACTTC
CDR3: CASSSAGQETQYF

length: 16
D: TRBD1
V: TRBV7-3
size: NA
J: TRBJ2-3
DNA: TGTGCCAGCAGCTTATGGGGACAGGGGGTTACAGATACGCAGTATTTT
CDR3: CASSLWGQGVTDTQYF

length: 15
D: TRBD1
V: TRBV6-1
size: few
J: TRBJ1-3
DNA: TGTGCCAGCAGTGAGCGGACAGGGGCTGGAAACACCATATATTTT
CDR3: CASSERTGAGNTIYF

length: 15
D: NA
V: TRBV11-2
size: few
J: TRBJ2-7
DNA: TGTGCCAGCAGCTTAGCAATCAGGGCACCTCGCGAGCAGTACTTC
CDR3: CASSLAIRAPREQYF

length: 15
D: TRBD1
V: TRBV2
size: NA
J: TRBJ2-7
DNA: TGTGCCAGCAGCCCCGGGACAGGGGGGACCTACGAGCAGTACTTC
CDR3: CASSPGTGGTYEQYF

length: 12
D: NA
V: TRBV6-5
size: NA
J: TRBJ2-1
DNA: TGTGCCAGCAGTCCGGGGGTCGATGAGCAGTTCTTC
CDR3: CASSPGVDEQFF

length: 14
D: NA
V: TRBV7-9
size: NA
J: TRBJ2-1
DNA: TGTGCCAGCAGCTTACTGGCAGGGGAAACTGAGCAGTTCTTC
CDR3: CASSLLAGETEQFF

length: 16
D: TRBD2
V: TRBV11-3
size: NA
J: TRBJ2-1
DNA: TGTGCCAGCAGCCTCGGACTAGCGGGTTCCTACAATGAGCAGTTCTTC
CDR3: CASSLGLAGSYNEQFF

length: 15
D: TRBD1
V: TRBV28
size: few
J: TRBJ1-5
DNA: TGTGCCAGCAGCTTCCGGGACAGGAAGAACCAGCCCCAGCATTTT
CDR3: CASSFRDRKNQPQHF

length: 15
D: TRBD1
V: TRBV5-1
size: few
J: TRBJ2-1
DNA: TGCGCCAGCACCTTTGGGACAGGGCTCATCAATGAGCAGTTCTTC
CDR3: CASTFGTGLINEQFF

length: 15
D: NA
V: TRBV6-5
size: NA
J: TRBJ2-2
DNA: TGTGCCAGCAGTTACCCCGGACAGCCCACCGGGGAGCTGTTTTTT
CDR3: CASSYPGQPTGELFF

length: 15
D: NA
V: TRBV5-1
size: NA
J: TRBJ1-6
DNA: TGCGCCAGCAGCACCGGACAGATTTATAATTCACCCCTCCACTTT
CDR3: CASSTGQIYNSPLHF

length: 16
D: TRBD2
V: TRBV28
size: few
J: TRBJ2-1
DNA: TGTGCCAGCAGTTTAAGAGGACTAGCGGGAGCTCGGGAGCAGTTCTTC
CDR3: CASSLRGLAGAREQFF